Below are 26 T cell receptor beta chains sequenced from a single sample in a study of T-cell reconstitution after alpha-beta-depleted transplantation in children. Unique molecular identifiers were incorporated into the prepared TCRbeta library. A single record per CDR3 protein comes from TCRdb applying MiXCR to the PCR reads. The sample lists hundreds of thousands of distinct CDR3 sequences, 15% to 20% occurring once. Here the sequenced sample was PBMCs, mostly from graft donor cells, taken 360 days after TCRalphabeta/CD19-depleted stem cell transplant. Source of these receptors: a boy younger than two who had a stem cell transplant for Wiskott-Aldrich syndrome, so the T cells may come from the graft donor.

V is TRBV24-1 and J is TRBJ2-3, with D uncertain. V lost 1 base and J lost 7, with 8 bases in between. CDR1 is KGHDR and CDR2 is SFDVKD in the germline V gene. The CDR3 is 13 residues long. CDR3 sequence (DNA): TGTGCCACCAGTGATTTTGATCCATATACGCAGTATTTT. Translated: CATSDFDPYTQYF.

The sample holds a few counts of this clonotype. The chain is built from TRBV7-9 and TRBJ2-3; 13 bases are a match to TRBD2. Germline-derived CDR1 and CDR2 are SEHNR and FQNEAQ (reference sequence). This CDR3 is built from 17 residues. The V segment lost 1 base and the J segment 4 bases; nucleotides outside the gene matches: 5. The CDR3 region has the DNA TGTGCCAGCAGCTTAGGGTCCACTAGCGGGAGGGCAGATACGCAGTATTTT. It specifies CASSLGSTSGRADTQYF.

Only a few counts were recorded for this clonotype. The V call is TRBV11-1, the J call TRBJ2-2; 11 positions match TRBD2. V dropped 0 bases and J dropped 3; count of bases not matched to a gene: 9. There are 19 residues in the CDR3. Germline assignment: CDR1 SGHAT and CDR2 FQDESV (reference sequence). This CDR3 is CASSLAVLAGGRYTGELFF. The CDR3, as DNA: TGTGCCAGCAGCTTAGCGGTTCTAGCGGGAGGACGATACACCGGGGAGCTGTTTTTT.

This clonotype has a handful of counts. This sequence joins TRBV6-2 or TRBV6-3 and TRBJ2-1; possibly TRBD1 or TRBD2 for D (5 bases each). Germline loops: CDR1 MNHEY, CDR2 SVGEGT. V lost 3 bases, J lost 3 bases, and 15 bases lay in between. CDR3 length: 16 amino acids. The CDR3 nucleotides are TGTGCCAGCAGTTATTTCCGGGACCTAAACTACAATGAGCAGTTCTTC. It translates to CASSYFRDLNYNEQFF.

The chain uses TRBV5-1 and TRBJ2-1, with TRBD2 matching over 15 bases. J was trimmed by 5 bases and V by 0 bases; bases with no gene match: 3. Germline V gene lookup returns CDR1 SGHRS and CDR2 YFSETQ. CDR3 length: 17 amino acids. The CDR3 nucleotides are TGCGCCAGCAGCTTGGGTGGACTAGCGGGAGGGGACAATGAGCAGTTCTTC. Its protein is CASSLGGLAGGDNEQFF.

The J gene is TRBJ1-1, the V gene TRBV2, with D tentatively TRBD1 (5 bases). The CDR3 consists of 14 residues. Germline V gene lookup returns CDR1 SNHLY and CDR2 FYNNEI. V gave up 6 bases and J gave up 4 bases, with 15 bases separating them. CDR3 amino acids: CASRPGPWGTEAFF. The CDR3 nucleotides are TGTGCCAGCAGACCGGGACCGTGGGGCACTGAAGCTTTCTTT.

The sample holds a few counts of this clonotype. This chain links TRBV5-1 with TRBJ2-7; TRBD1 might be the D (6 bases). Germline V lookup: CDR1 SGHRS, CDR2 YFSETQ. V dropped 7 bases and J dropped 4 bases, with 18 bases sitting between them. The CDR3 is 14 amino acids. CDR3 sequence (DNA): TGCGCCAGCTCCCCGGGGCAGGGGAAGTACGAGCAGTACTTC. It codes for CASSPGQGKYEQYF.

The genes are TRBV28 and TRBJ2-4; the D gene is possibly TRBD1 (6 bases). Germline CDR1 reads MDHEN; CDR2 reads SYDVKM. V was cut by 3 bases and J by 0 bases, with 21 bases left in between. The CDR3 length is 19 residues. The CDR3 nucleotides are TGTGCCAGCAGTTTCCACCCCCACACAGGGTGGCTAGCCAAAAACATTCAGTACTTC. Protein: CASSFHPHTGWLAKNIQYF.

This clonotype was found a few times. This chain uses TRBV3-1 with TRBJ2-1; D unclear. Germline V gene lookup returns CDR1 LGHDT and CDR2 YNNKEL (reference sequence). This CDR3 is 14 amino acids long. V lost 4 bases to trimming and J lost 4 bases, with 11 bases between them. The CDR3, as DNA: TGTGCCAGCAGCCTAAGCGCGGTGTACAATGAGCAGTTCTTC. Translating gives CASSLSAVYNEQFF.

J is TRBJ2-3 and V is TRBV5-1, with 10 bases identical to TRBD2. Germline V gene data show CDR1 as SGHRS and CDR2 as YFSETQ. Losses at the gene ends were 0 bases for V and 5 bases for J; bases not matched to a gene: 6. CDR3 length: 16 amino acids. The CDR3 sequence: CASSLVAGGRGDTQYF. The DNA for the CDR3 is TGCGCCAGCAGCTTGGTAGCGGGGGGTCGTGGAGATACGCAGTATTTT.

This clonotype was detected many times. The V and J genes are TRBV13 and TRBJ1-1; TRBD1 agrees at 10 bases. Germline CDR1 reads PRHDT; CDR2 reads FYEKMQ (reference sequence). The CDR3 spans 14 residues. Trimming at V came to 3 bases and at J to 4 bases, leaving 2 bases not matched to a gene. The CDR3 protein is CASSFGTGATEAFF. The CDR3 DNA is TGTGCCAGCAGCTTCGGGACAGGGGCCACTGAAGCTTTCTTT.

This clonotype was counted between two and nine times. V is TRBV3-1 and J is TRBJ2-5; D might be TRBD2 (7 bases). The germline CDR1 and CDR2 sequences are LGHDT and YNNKEL (reference sequence). This CDR3 is 16 amino acids long. V gave up 1 base and J gave up 1 base, with 13 bases separating them. CDR3 DNA sequence: TGTGCCAGCAGCCAAGTAGGGGGGGCCCCCCAAGAGACCCAGTACTTC. Its protein is CASSQVGGAPQETQYF.

The chain uses TRBV25-1 and TRBJ2-5; TRBD2 is a possible D gene (6 bases). CDR3 size: 15 residues. Germline-derived CDR1 and CDR2 are MGHDK and SYGVNS. The germline V and J ends were trimmed by 4 bases and 1 base, with 13 bases remaining between them. CDR3 in amino acids: CASSVADYPQETQYF. CDR3 bases: TGTGCCAGCAGTGTCGCGGACTACCCCCAAGAGACCCAGTACTTC.

This clonotype was counted between two and nine times. V usage is TRBV15 and J usage is TRBJ2-3, with D tentatively TRBD1 or TRBD2 (5 bases each). The V gene's germline CDR1 is LNHNV and CDR2 YYDKDF (reference sequence). V was pared by 0 bases and J by 7 bases, with 11 bases between. The length of the CDR3 is 14 residues. The CDR3 DNA is TGTGCCACCAGCAGAGATTTGGGACGGAATACGCAGTATTTT. Encoded protein: CATSRDLGRNTQYF.

Ten or more counts support this clonotype. The genes are TRBV24-1 and TRBJ2-3; D ambiguous. Trimming shortened V by 1 base and J by 1 base, and 5 bases separated the two germline ends. The CDR3 length is 14 residues. Germline CDR1 KGHDR, CDR2 SFDVKD. The CDR3 reads CATSDFWGTDTQYF. For the CDR3, the DNA is TGTGCCACCAGTGATTTTTGGGGCACAGATACGCAGTATTTT.

This clonotype was seen a few times. V is TRBV29-1 and J is TRBJ2-3; D not resolved. Trimming pared 4 bases from V and 6 bases from J, leaving 11 bases between. Germline CDR1 is SQVTM and CDR2 is ANQGSEA. The CDR3 has 12 amino acids. The CDR3 is CSVAPRSDTQYF. CDR3 bases: TGCAGCGTTGCCCCAAGGTCTGATACGCAGTATTTT.

There are a few counts of this clonotype. This chain uses TRBV7-9 with TRBJ2-2; the D gene is possibly TRBD2 (6 bases). V lost 5 bases to trimming and J lost 0 bases, with 7 bases between them. Germline-derived CDR1 and CDR2 are SEHNR and FQNEAQ (reference sequence). The CDR3 is 14 residues long. The CDR3 DNA reads as TGTGCCAGCAGCGCGGGACCGAACACCGGGGAGCTGTTTTTT. It codes for CASSAGPNTGELFF.

This clonotype was observed a handful of times. This sequence joins TRBV18 and TRBJ2-5, with TRBD1 identical over 9 bases. The CDR3 loop spans 14 amino acids. CDR1 and CDR2 (germline): KGHSH, LQKENI. Trimming cost V 7 bases and J 5 bases; bases outside gene matches: 8. The CDR3, as DNA: TGTGCCAGCTTTCGGACAGGGGCTGAGGAGACCCAGTACTTC. Amino acid sequence: CASFRTGAEETQYF.

The genes are TRBV24-1 and TRBJ2-2; D remains unclear. Germline V lookup: CDR1 KGHDR, CDR2 SFDVKD. This CDR3 has 14 residues. V was pared by 7 bases and J by 1 base, with 9 bases between. DNA for the CDR3: TGTGCCACCAGCAGGACGGTGAACACCGGGGAGCTGTTTTTT. It translates to CATSRTVNTGELFF.

This clonotype has only a few counts. The DNA for the CDR3 is TGTGCCAGCAGTTTAAGCTTTAGGGGGCTGCTGATAGGCACAGATACGCAGTATTTT. Encoded protein: CASSLSFRGLLIGTDTQYF. This sequence joins TRBV28 and TRBJ2-3; 7 nucleotides line up with TRBD1. This CDR3 is built from 19 residues. Germline CDR1 reads MDHEN; CDR2 reads SYDVKM. J lost 1 base, V lost 2 bases, and 15 bases had no gene match.

This clonotype was counted between two and nine times. The gene calls are TRBV29-1 and TRBJ2-1, with D possibly TRBD2 on 5 matching bases. V lost 2 bases, J lost 4 bases, and 9 bases lay in between. The CDR3 length is 13 residues. Germline V CDR1 and CDR2: SQVTM, ANQGSEA. CDR3 DNA: TGCAGCGTTGAAACTAGTCTGTACAATGAGCAGTTCTTC. This translates into CSVETSLYNEQFF.

This clonotype appeared a few times. The genes are TRBV20-1 and TRBJ2-1; no definite D call. V lost 4 bases and J lost 6, with 19 bases in between. Germline V gene lookup returns CDR1 DFQATT and CDR2 SNEGSKA (reference sequence). This CDR3 has 15 amino acids. CDR3 loop: CSATPEQLGSNEQFF. The CDR3 DNA reads TGCAGTGCTACCCCCGAACAATTGGGCAGCAATGAGCAGTTCTTC.

This clonotype was counted a few times. The chain has TRBV20-1 and TRBJ2-1; D tentatively reads TRBD1 or TRBD2 (5 bases each). The CDR3 runs 14 residues. Germline V lookup: CDR1 DFQATT, CDR2 SNEGSKA (reference sequence). The CDR3 is CSGRSPLGAGEQFF. CDR3 nucleotides: TGCAGCGGAAGGTCGCCCTTAGGGGCGGGTGAGCAGTTCTTC.

The chain links TRBV12-3 or TRBV12-4 to TRBJ2-3; 10 bases are shared with TRBD1. This CDR3 has 15 residues. V lost 7 bases, J lost 7 bases, and 11 bases stayed unmatched. The CDR3 bases are TGTGCCAGCACCTTGGGGGGACAGGGGCCTCATACGCAGTATTTT. As protein: CASTLGGQGPHTQYF.

This clonotype was counted only a few times. The rearrangement joins TRBV4-1 to TRBJ1-1; D is ambiguous. This CDR3 is 16 amino acids long. CDR1 MGHRA and CDR2 YSYEKL come from the germline V gene. With 2 bases removed from V and 2 bases from J, the gap between germline ends came to 15 bases. The CDR3 region has the DNA TGCGCCAGCAGCCAATTCGCCCTTCTTACTAACACTGAAGCTTTCTTT. It is translated as CASSQFALLTNTEAFF.

This clonotype was seen only a few times. The chain links TRBV5-1 to TRBJ2-7; no clear D. Germline lookup yields CDR1 SGHRS and CDR2 YFSETQ. The ends were cut back, 0 bases at V and 2 bases at J, with 6 bases in the middle. The CDR3 contains 13 residues. The CDR3, as DNA: TGCGCCAGCAGCTTGGACTTGGCCTACGAGCAGTACTTC. Its protein product is CASSLDLAYEQYF.